The rows below give T cell receptor beta chains drawn from one sample of a study of shared T cell receptors in the human thymus. The repertoire was sequenced with immunoSEQ multiplex PCR; TCRdb's copy has only in-frame clones and lacks some. The table records roughly 550,000 clones, 78% of them present only once. This same sample was also part of a study on human thymus T cells.

Sequencing used thymocytes. These TCRs come from a boy in the first two years of life with a congenital heart defect. Both conserved end residues are part of each CDR3. A D gene is named only where the DNA matches it firmly. Rows may omit the clone size; those that give it use once, few, many or a size class.

j_gene | d_gene | v_gene | abundance | CDR3nt | CDR3aa
TRBJ2-1 | TRBD1 | TRBV28 | . | TGTGCCAGCAGTTTATCAGGGGGCTTTAACAATGAGCAGTTCTTC | CASSLSGGFNNEQFF
TRBJ1-1 | . | TRBV6-4 | few | TGTGCTGATATTGGACAAGGGCAAGCTTTCTTT | CADIGQGQAFF
TRBJ2-2 | . | TRBV5-8 | . | TGTGCCAGCTCGCCATCGAGGGTTGGCCCCGGGGAGCTGTTTTTT | CASSPSRVGPGELFF
TRBJ2-7 | . | TRBV7-9 | . | TGTGCCAGCAGCTTAGCGGAGGGGGGGGGCTACGAGCAGTACTTC | CASSLAEGGGYEQYF
TRBJ2-5 | TRBD2 | TRBV4-1 | . | TGCGCCAGCAGCCAACTACCACCCGGACTAGCGGGAGATCAAGAGACCCAGTACTTC | CASSQLPPGLAGDQETQYF
TRBJ2-2 | TRBD2 | TRBV7-6 | . | TGTGCCAGCAGCTGCGCAGGGACTAGCGGGAGTTCGGGGACCGGGGAGCTGTTTTTT | CASSCAGTSGSSGTGELFF
TRBJ1-1 | TRBD1 | TRBV14 | . | TGTGCCAGCAGCCGGGGCAGGGGGGAGGTCACTGAAGCTTTCTTT | CASSRGRGEVTEAFF
TRBJ2-7 | TRBD1 | TRBV10-3 | . | TGTGCCATCAGTGAGATCACAGGGACAGCCTACGAGCAGTACTTC | CAISEITGTAYEQYF
TRBJ1-2 | . | TRBV7-2 | once | TGTGCCAGCAGCTTAGTGGGGCCCAAGGCGGAGGGAGGCTACACCTTC | CASSLVGPKAEGGYTF
TRBJ1-5 | TRBD1 | TRBV15 | . | TGTGCCACCAGCTTCGGACAGGGGGCTCAGCCCCAGCATTTT | CATSFGQGAQPQHF
TRBJ1-2 | TRBD1 | TRBV5-1 | . | TGCGCCAGCAGCGTCAGGGGGTTATGCTACACCTTC | CASSVRGLCYTF